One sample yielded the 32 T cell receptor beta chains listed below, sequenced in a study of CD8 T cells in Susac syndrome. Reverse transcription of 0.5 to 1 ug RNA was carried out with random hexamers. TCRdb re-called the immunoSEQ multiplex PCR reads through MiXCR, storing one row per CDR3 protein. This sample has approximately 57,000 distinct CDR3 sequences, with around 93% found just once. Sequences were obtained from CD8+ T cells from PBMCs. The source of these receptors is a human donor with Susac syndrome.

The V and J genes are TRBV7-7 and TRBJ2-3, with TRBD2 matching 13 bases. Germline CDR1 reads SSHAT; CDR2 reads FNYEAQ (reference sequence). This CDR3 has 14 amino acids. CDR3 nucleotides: TGTGCTAGCCCGACTAGCGGGGGGTACGATACGCAGTATTTT. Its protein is CASPTSGGYDTQYF. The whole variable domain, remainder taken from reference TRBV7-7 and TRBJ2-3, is GAGVSQSPRYKVTKRGQDVTLRCDPISSHATLYWYQQALGQGPEFLTYFNYEAQPDKSGLPSDRFSAERPEGSISTLTIQRTEQRDSAMYRCASPTSGGYDTQYFGPGTRLTVL.

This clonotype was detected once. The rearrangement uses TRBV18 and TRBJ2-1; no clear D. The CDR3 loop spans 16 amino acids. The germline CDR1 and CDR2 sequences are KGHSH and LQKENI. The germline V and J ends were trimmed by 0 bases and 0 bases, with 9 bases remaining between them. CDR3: CASSPPEGRSYNEQFF. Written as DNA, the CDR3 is TGTGCCAGCTCACCACCGGAAGGGCGCTCCTACAATGAGCAGTTCTTC.

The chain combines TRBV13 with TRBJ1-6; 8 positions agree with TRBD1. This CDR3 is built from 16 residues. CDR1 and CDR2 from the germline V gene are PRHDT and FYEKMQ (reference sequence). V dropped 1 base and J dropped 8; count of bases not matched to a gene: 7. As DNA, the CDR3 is TGTGCCAGCAGCTTAGCCCGGGACAGGAACCATTCACCCCTCCACTTT. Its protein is CASSLARDRNHSPLHF.

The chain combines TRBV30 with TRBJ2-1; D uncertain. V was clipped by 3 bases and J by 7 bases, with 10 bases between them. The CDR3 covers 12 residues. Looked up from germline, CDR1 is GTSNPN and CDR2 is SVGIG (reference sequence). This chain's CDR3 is CAWSDLGNEQFF. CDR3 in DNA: TGTGCCTGGAGCGACTTGGGGAATGAGCAGTTCTTC.

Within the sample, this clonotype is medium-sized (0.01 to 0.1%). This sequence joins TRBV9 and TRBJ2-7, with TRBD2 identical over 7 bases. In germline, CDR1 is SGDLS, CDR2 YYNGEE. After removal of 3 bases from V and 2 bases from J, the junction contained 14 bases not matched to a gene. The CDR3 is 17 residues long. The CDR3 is CASSDSSLGGHTYEQYF. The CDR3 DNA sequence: TGTGCCAGCAGCGACAGCTCACTGGGAGGGCACACCTACGAGCAGTACTTC. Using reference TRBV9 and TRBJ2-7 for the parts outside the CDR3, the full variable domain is DSGVTQTPKHLITATGQRVTLRCSPRSGDLSVYWYQQSLDQGLQFLIQYYNGEERAKGNILERFSAQQFPDLHSELNLSSLELGDSALYFCASSDSSLGGHTYEQYFGPGTRLTVT.

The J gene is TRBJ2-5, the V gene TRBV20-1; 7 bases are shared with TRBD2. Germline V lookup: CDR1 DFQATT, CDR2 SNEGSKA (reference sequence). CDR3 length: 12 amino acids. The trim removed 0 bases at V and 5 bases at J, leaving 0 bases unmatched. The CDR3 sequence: CSAREGGETQYF. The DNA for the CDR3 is TGCAGTGCTAGAGAGGGGGGGGAGACCCAGTACTTC.

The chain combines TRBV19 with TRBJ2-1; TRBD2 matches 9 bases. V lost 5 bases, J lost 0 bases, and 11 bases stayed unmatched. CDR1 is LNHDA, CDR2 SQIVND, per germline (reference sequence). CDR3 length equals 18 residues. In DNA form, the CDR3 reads TGTGCCAGTAGTTGGGTTAGCGGGGGACTTAGCTCCTACAATGAGCAGTTCTTC. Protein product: CASSWVSGGLSSYNEQFF.

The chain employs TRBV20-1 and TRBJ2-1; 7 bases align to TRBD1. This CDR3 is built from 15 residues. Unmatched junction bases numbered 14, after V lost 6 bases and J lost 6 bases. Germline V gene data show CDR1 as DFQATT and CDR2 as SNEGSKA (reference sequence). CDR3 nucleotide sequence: TGCAGTGCCATTGGACAGGACAGACTCAGCAATGAGCAGTTCTTC. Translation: CSAIGQDRLSNEQFF.

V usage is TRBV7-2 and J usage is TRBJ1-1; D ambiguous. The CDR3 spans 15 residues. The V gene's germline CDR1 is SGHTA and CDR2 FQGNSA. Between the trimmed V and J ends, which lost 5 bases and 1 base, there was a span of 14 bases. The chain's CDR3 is CASSRWTRTNTEAFF. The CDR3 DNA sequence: TGTGCCAGCAGCCGCTGGACGAGGACGAACACTGAAGCTTTCTTT.

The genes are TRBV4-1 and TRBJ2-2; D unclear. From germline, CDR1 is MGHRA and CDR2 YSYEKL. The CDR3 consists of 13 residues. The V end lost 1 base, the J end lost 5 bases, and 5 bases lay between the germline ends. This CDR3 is CASSQVATGELFF. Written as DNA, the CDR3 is TGCGCCAGCAGCCAAGTAGCAACCGGGGAGCTGTTTTTT.

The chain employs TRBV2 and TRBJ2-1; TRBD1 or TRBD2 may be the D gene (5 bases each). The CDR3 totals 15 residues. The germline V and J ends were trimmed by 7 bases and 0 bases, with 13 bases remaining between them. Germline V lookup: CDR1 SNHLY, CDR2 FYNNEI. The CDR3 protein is CASIGDPSSYNEQFF. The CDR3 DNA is TGTGCCAGCATTGGGGACCCGAGCTCCTACAATGAGCAGTTCTTC.

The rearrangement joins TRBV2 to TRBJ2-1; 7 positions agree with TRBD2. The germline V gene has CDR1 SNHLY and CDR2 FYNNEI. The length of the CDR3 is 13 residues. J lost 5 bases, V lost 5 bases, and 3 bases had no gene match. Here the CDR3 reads CASSPGLHNEQFF. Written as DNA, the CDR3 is TGTGCCAGCAGTCCGGGACTACACAATGAGCAGTTCTTC.

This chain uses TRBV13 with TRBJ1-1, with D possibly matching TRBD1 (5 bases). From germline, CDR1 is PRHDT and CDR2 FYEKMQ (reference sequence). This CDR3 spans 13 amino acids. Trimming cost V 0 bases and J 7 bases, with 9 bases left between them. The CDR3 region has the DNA TGTGCCAGCAGCTTAGGCACGGGGGATGAAGCTTTCTTT. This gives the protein CASSLGTGDEAFF.

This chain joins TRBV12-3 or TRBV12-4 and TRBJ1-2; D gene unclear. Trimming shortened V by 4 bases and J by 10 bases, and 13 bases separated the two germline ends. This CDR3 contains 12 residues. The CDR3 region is CASSWARGDYTF. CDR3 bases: TGTGCCAGCAGTTGGGCTCGGGGTGACTACACCTTC.

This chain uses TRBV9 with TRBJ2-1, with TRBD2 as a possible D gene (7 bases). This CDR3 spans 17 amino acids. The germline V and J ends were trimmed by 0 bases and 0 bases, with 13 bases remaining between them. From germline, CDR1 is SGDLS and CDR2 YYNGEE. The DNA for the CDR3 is TGTGCCAGCAGCGTAGGGGGAGGGGGGAGCTCCTACAATGAGCAGTTCTTC. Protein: CASSVGGGGSSYNEQFF.

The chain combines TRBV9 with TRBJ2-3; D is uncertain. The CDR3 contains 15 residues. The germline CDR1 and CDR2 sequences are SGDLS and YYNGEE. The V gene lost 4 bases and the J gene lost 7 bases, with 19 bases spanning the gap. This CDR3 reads CASSPQRVVGNTQYF. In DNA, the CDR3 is TGTGCCAGCAGCCCCCAAAGAGTGGTAGGGAATACGCAGTATTTT.

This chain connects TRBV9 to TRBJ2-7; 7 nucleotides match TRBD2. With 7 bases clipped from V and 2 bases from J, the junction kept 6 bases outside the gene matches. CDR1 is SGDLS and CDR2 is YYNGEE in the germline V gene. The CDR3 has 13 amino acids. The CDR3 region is CASSQGGTYEQYF. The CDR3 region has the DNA TGTGCCAGCTCCCAGGGAGGGACCTACGAGCAGTACTTC.

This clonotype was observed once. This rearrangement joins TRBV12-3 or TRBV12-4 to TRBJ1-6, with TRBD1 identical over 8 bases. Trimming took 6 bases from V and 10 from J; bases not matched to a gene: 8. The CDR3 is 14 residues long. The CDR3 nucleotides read TGTGCCAGCAGCCGTAGCCAGGGGGCCTCACCCCTCCACTTT. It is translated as CASSRSQGASPLHF.

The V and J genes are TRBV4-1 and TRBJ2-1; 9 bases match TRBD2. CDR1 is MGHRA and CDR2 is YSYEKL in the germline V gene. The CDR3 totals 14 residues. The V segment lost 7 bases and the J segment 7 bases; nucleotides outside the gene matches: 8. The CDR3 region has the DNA TGCGCCAGCAACACCGGACTAGCGCGGAATGAGCAGTTCTTC. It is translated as CASNTGLARNEQFF.

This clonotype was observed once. The CDR3 sequence: CASSLRFGTLSTEAFF. The CDR3 coding sequence is TGTGCCAGCAGCTTGAGATTTGGAACATTGAGTACTGAAGCTTTCTTT. The chain employs TRBV5-6 and TRBJ1-1; no clear D. Germline loops: CDR1 SGHDT, CDR2 YYEEEE. Trimming left V 1 base short and J 5 bases short, with 18 bases between. CDR3 length equals 16 residues.

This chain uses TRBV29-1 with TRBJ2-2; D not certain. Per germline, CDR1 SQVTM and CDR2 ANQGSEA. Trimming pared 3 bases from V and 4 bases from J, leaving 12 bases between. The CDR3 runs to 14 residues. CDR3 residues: CSVDVGLSTGELFF. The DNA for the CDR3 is TGCAGCGTTGACGTAGGGTTGAGCACCGGGGAGCTGTTTTTT.

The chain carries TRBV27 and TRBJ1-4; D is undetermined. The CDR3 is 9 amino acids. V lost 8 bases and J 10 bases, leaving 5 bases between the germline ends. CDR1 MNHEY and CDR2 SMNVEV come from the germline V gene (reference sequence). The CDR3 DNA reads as TGTGCCAGCCAAGGAAAACTGTTTTTT. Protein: CASQGKLFF.

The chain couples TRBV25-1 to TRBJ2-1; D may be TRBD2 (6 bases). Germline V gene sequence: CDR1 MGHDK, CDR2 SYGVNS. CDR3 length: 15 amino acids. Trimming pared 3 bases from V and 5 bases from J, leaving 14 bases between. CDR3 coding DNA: TGTGCCAGCAGTGAGGGGGGTGGGGAACACAATGAGCAGTTCTTC. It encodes CASSEGGGEHNEQFF.

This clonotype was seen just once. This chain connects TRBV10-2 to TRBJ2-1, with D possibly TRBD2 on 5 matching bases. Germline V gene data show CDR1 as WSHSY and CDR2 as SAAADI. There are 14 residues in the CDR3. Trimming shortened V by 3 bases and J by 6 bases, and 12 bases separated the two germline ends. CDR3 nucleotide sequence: TGCGCCAGCAGTGACTGGACTGACGTCAATGAGCAGTTCTTC. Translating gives CASSDWTDVNEQFF.

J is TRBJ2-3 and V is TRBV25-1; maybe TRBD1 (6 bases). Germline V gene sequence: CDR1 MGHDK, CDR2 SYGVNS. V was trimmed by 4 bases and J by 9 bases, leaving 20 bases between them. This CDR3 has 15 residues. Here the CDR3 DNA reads TGTGCCAGCAGTGTTCTCAAAAAAGGGGGACGGACGCAGTATTTT. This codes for CASSVLKKGGRTQYF.

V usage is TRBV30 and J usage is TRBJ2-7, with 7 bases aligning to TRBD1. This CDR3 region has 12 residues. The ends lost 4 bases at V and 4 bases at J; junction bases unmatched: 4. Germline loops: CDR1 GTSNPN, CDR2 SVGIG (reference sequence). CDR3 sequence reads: CAWTDRVYEQYF. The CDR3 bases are TGTGCCTGGACCGACAGGGTGTACGAGCAGTACTTC.

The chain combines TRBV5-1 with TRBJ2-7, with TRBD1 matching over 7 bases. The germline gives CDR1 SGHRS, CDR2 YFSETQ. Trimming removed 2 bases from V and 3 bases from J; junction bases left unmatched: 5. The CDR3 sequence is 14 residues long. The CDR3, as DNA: TGCGCCAGCAGCTTCGCTGGGACAGTCTACGAGCAGTACTTC. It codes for CASSFAGTVYEQYF.

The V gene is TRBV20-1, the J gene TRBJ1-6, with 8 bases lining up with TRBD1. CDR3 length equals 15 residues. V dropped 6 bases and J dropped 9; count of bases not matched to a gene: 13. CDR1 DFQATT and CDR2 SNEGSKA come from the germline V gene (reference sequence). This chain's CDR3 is CSAPKEGQEGSPLHF. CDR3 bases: TGCAGTGCCCCCAAGGAGGGACAGGAAGGTTCACCCCTCCACTTT.

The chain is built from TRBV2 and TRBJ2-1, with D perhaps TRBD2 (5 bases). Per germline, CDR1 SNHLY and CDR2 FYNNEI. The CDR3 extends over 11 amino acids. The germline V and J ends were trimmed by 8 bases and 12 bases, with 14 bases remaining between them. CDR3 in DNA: TGTGCCAGCCTTGAGGGATTACCGCAGTTCTTC. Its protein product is CASLEGLPQFF.

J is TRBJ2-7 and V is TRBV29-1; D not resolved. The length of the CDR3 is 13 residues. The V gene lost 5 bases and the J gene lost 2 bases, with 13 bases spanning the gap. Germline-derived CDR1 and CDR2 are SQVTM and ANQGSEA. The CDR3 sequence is CSVQMNSAYEQYF. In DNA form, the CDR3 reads TGCAGCGTTCAGATGAACAGTGCCTACGAGCAGTACTTC.

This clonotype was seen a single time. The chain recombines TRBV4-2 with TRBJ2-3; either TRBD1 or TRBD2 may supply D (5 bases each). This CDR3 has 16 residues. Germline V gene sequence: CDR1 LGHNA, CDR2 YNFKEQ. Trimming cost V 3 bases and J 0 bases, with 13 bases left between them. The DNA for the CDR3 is TGTGCCAGCAGCCAGCTCTCCGGGACCAGCACAGATACGCAGTATTTT. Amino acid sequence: CASSQLSGTSTDTQYF.

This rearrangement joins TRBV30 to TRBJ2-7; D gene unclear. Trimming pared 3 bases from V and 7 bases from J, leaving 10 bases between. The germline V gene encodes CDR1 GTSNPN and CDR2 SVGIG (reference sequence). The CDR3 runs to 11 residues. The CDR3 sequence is CAWRKEFEQYF. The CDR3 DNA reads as TGTGCCTGGAGGAAGGAGTTTGAGCAGTACTTC.